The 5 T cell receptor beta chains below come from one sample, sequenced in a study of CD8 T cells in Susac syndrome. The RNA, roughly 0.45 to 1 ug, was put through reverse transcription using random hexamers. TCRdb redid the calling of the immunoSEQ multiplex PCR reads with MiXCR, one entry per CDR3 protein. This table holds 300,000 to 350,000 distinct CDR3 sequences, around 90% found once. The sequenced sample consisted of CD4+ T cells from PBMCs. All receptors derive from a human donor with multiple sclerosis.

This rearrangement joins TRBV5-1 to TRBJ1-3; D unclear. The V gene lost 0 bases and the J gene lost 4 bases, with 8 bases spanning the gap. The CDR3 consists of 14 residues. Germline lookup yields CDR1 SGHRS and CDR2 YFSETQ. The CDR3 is CASSLAAGGNTIYF. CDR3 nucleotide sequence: TGCGCCAGCAGCTTGGCGGCTGGCGGAAACACCATATATTTT.

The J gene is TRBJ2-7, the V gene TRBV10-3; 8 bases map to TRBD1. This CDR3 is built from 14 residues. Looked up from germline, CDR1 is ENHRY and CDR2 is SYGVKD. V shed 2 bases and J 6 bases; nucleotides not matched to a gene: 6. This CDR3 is CAISEVDRGGEQYF. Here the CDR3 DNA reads TGTGCCATCAGTGAGGTCGACAGGGGAGGCGAGCAGTACTTC.

This CDR3 reads CASSYSKDRQLYEQYF. CDR3 sequence (DNA): TGTGCCAGCAGTTACTCGAAGGACCGGCAGCTCTACGAGCAGTACTTC. The gene calls are TRBV6-2 or TRBV6-3 and TRBJ2-7; D unclear. From germline, CDR1 is MNHEY and CDR2 SVGEGT. The CDR3 is made up of 16 amino acids. Trimming removed 0 bases from V and 3 bases from J, with 15 bases in between.

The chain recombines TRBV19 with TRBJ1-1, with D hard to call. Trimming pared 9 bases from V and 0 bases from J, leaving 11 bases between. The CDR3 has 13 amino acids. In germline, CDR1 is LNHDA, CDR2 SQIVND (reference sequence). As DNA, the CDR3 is TGTGCCAGCCTGACACCCTTGAACACTGAAGCTTTCTTT. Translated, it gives CASLTPLNTEAFF.

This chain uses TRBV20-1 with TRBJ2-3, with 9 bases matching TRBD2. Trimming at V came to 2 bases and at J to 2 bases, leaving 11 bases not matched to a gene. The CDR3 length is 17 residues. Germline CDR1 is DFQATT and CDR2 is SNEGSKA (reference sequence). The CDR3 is CSARLAGSLRNTDTQYF. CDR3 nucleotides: TGCAGTGCTAGACTAGCGGGGTCGCTACGGAACACAGATACGCAGTATTTT.